These 3 T cell receptor beta chains were sequenced from one sample in a study of blood T cell repertoires in COVID-19. Assay used: immunoSEQ multiplex PCR; TCRdb lists only in-frame clones, some missing. The data contain about 140,000 clones, about 87% of them singletons. Sequencing was carried out using peripheral blood. These TCRs come from a woman in her 40s with acute or convalescent COVID-19.

CDR3 sequence reads: CASSLGGSNYGYTF. The CDR3 region has the DNA TGTGCCAGCAGCTTGGGCGGATCTAACTATGGCTACACCTTC. The V call is TRBV5-6, the J call TRBJ1-2; D unresolved. This CDR3 contains 14 residues. Germline CDR1 and CDR2: SGHDT and YYEEEE. V was clipped by 0 bases and J by 0 bases, with 6 bases between them.

The genes are TRBV27 and TRBJ2-1; 12 positions match TRBD1. The CDR3 totals 16 residues. V shed 5 bases and J 6 bases; nucleotides not matched to a gene: 8. CDR1 MNHEY and CDR2 SMNVEV come from the germline V gene (reference sequence). The CDR3 region is CASSLLRDRGLNEQFF. The CDR3 region has the DNA TGTGCCAGCAGTCTTCTCCGGGACAGGGGGCTCAATGAGCAGTTCTTC.

This clone showed up just a few times. The chain combines TRBV5-6 with TRBJ1-6; 7 bases agree with TRBD1. The CDR3 loop spans 14 amino acids. Trimming removed 4 bases from V and 8 bases from J; junction bases left unmatched: 6. CDR1 and CDR2 (germline): SGHDT, YYEEEE. The CDR3 DNA follows: TGTGCCAGCAGCCGGGACAGTTCTTATTCACCCCTCCACTTT. This gives the protein CASSRDSSYSPLHF.